These T cell receptor beta chains were read from a single sample in a study of cytomegalovirus exposure and HLA in healthy donors. Assay: immunoSEQ multiplex PCR; the TCRdb copy retains only in-frame clones and omits some. Of approximately 190,000 clones in the sample, more than 65% were seen once. Sequenced sample: PBMCs. The source is a young woman in good health and CMV-seropositive. Each CDR3 is given with its conserved first and last residue. D genes are given only for firm matches. Size is stated for part of the rows, as once, few or many counts, or as a class when the clone is expanded.

d_gene	v_gene	j_gene	abundance	CDR3aa	CDR3nt
TRBD1	TRBV7-6	TRBJ2-7	-	CASSWGRQGDPYEQYF	TGTGCCAGCAGCTGGGGCAGACAGGGGGATCCCTACGAGCAGTACTTC
-	TRBV19	TRBJ1-5	-	CASSPDRFLNQPQHF	TGTGCCAGTAGTCCTGACAGGTTCCTCAATCAGCCCCAGCATTTT
-	TRBV2	TRBJ2-7	-	CATLGTSSYEQYF	TGTGCCACGTTGGGGACATCTTCCTACGAGCAGTACTTC
TRBD2	TRBV5-1	TRBJ2-3	-	CASSLGASGVTDTQYF	TGCGCCAGCAGCTTGGGGGCTAGCGGGGTCACAGATACGCAGTATTTT
TRBD2	TRBV19	TRBJ2-7	-	CASSMLPPFAGGNTEQYF	TGTGCCAGTAGTATGCTACCTCCTTTTGCGGGAGGTAATACGGAGCAGTACTTC
TRBD2	TRBV2	TRBJ2-7	-	CASSEVAGIFYEQYF	TGTGCCAGCAGTGAGGTAGCGGGAATATTCTACGAGCAGTACTTC
-	TRBV6-1	TRBJ2-7	-	CASSEGWSGYEQYF	TGTGCCAGCAGTGAAGGATGGTCGGGGTACGAGCAGTACTTC
-	TRBV18	TRBJ1-6	once	CASSRSGDNSPLHF	TGTGCCAGCTCGCGGTCAGGGGATAATTCACCCCTCCACTTT
-	TRBV13	TRBJ1-2	-	CASSPSAGLLIYGYTF	TGTGCCAGCAGCCCCTCCGCCGGACTCCTCATTTATGGCTACACCTTC
TRBD1	TRBV2	TRBJ1-4	-	CASSEDRRAEKLFF	TGTGCCAGCAGTGAGGACAGGCGAGCAGAAAAACTGTTTTTT
TRBD1	TRBV6-4	TRBJ2-2	-	CASSDLTGVGTGELFF	TGTGCCAGCAGTGACTTGACAGGGGTCGGCACCGGGGAGCTGTTTTTT
TRBD1	TRBV4-1	TRBJ2-3	-	CASSLGQGLADTQYF	TGCGCCAGCAGCCTCGGACAGGGTTTAGCAGATACGCAGTATTTT